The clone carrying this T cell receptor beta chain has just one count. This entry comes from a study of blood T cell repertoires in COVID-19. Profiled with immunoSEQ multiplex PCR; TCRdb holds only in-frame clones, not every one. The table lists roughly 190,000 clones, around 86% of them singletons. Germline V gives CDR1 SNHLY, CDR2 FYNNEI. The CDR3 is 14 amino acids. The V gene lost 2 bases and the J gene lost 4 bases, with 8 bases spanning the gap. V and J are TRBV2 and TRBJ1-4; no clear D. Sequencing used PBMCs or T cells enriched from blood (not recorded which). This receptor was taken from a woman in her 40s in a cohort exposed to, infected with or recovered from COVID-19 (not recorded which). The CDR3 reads CASSEPVRNEKLFF. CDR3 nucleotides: TGTGCCAGCAGTGAACCAGTCCGTAATGAAAAACTGTTTTTT.